This T cell receptor beta chain was identified during a study of blood T cell repertoires in COVID-19. As processed by the authors: Counts of nucleated cells, estimated from reference gene primer amplification, were obtained. Sequencing was performed with immunoSEQ multiplex PCR; in TCRdb, only in-frame clones are kept and a portion is missing. V, J and clone size are taken as reported in that table, and D and trimming were inferred from the DNA itself. The sample carries 40,000 to 60,000 clones, about nine tenths recorded once. CDR3 length: 15 amino acids. V shed 3 bases and J shed 1 base, with 10 bases lying between them. The germline V gene encodes CDR1 KGHSH and CDR2 LQKENI. During active infection, Seattle patients enrolled and were then monitored through disease.

Sequencing was performed on peripheral blood. The source is a woman aged 80 or over with COVID-19, enrolled during active disease. The chain employs TRBV18 and TRBJ2-4, with D perhaps matching TRBD2 (5 bases). The CDR3 DNA reads TGTGCCAGCTCACCCCTTCGGGATGCCAAAAACATTCAGTACTTC. The encoded protein is CASSPLRDAKNIQYF.